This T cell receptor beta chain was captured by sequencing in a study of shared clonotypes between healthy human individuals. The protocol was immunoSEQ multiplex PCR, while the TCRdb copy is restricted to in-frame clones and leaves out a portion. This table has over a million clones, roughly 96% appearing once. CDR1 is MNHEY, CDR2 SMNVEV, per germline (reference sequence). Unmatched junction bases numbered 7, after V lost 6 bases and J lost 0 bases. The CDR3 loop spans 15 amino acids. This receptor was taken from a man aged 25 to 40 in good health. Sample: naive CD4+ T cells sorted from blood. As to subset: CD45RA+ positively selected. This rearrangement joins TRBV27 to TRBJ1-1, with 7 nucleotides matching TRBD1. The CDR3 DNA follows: TGTGCCAGCAGACAGGGGTTTACCATGAACACTGAAGCTTTCTTT. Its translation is CASRQGFTMNTEAFF.